This T cell receptor (beta chain) was identified during a study of cytomegalovirus exposure and HLA in healthy donors (dated by TCRdb to the late 2010s). Notes on the research overall: An earlier analysis of several hundred of the donors reported 250 to 350 Gb of sequence data and 117 million unique TCR beta sequences obtained from roughly 170 million T cells. Approximately 310 gigabases of sequencing data and some 85 million unique TCR sequences were included in an early release covering roughly 600 HLA-typed donors. Among the roughly 400 genotyped donors, under 90% belonged to the genetic ancestry cluster associated with self-reported Caucasian donors. The study was designed to test whether signatures of past pathogen exposure could be identified by cataloging public T cell receptors. Using immunosequencing, the study profiled T cell repertoires from around 680 subjects and related those repertoires to cytomegalovirus serostatus. In addition to the first cohort of several hundred subjects, a separate validation cohort of 120 different subjects was used. To predict cytomegalovirus infection status, the study combined high-throughput TCR immunosequencing, statistical association of individual TCRs with disease status, and machine learning. A later analysis re-analyzed previously published TCR beta repertoires from hundreds of donors and added high-resolution HLA genotyping to study TCR occurrence patterns. Rather than drawing on any new phenotypic data, the later analysis identified candidate immune exposures from TCR beta sequences and the way those sequences occurred across donors. An earlier analysis of 587 of the donors applied high-throughput TCR beta sequencing to assess whether each TCR beta V gene segment acted as functional or pseudogenic. Alongside the repertoire data, information on donor age, sex, ethnicity and CMV serostatus was compiled. In a later genetic analysis, genome-wide SNP genotypes for about three fifths of the roughly 670 donors were used, and that subset was treated as a discovery cohort. Every discovery cohort repertoire had been produced on one sequencing platform. Both class I and class II loci were covered by HLA typing, at four-digit resolution. The number of donors typed differed by locus, with about 620-630 for A, B, C, DRB1 and DQB1, about 500 for DQA1, over 600 for DPA1, and around 430 for DPB1. Five DR-DQ haplotypes were treated as single units for association and clustering because of strong linkage in the cohort. Across about 380 genotyped donors of the cohort, an average of approximately 220,000 unique TCR beta nucleotide sequences per donor were sequenced, and roughly a sixth of those sequences were non-productive. The study at large found these results: Assigning TCR associations to individual alleles was difficult when HLA alleles, especially DR and DQ, strongly co-occurred. Because the 87-base-pair reads could not distinguish some IMGT-functional V segments, including TRBV6-2 and TRBV6-3, those segments were excluded. According to the authors, the approach could potentially be generalized to other disease states and immunological phenotypes. This cohort had only TCR beta chains sequenced, and the lack of alpha or paired-chain data limited which features could be detected. A later analysis reported that several top co-occurrence clusters appeared linked to parvovirus B19, influenza, CMV and Epstein-Barr virus. In a later genetic analysis, fewer N-insertions in productive TCRs were reported among donors in an Asian-associated ancestry cluster than the roughly 700-donor mean. Broadly in line with IMGT annotations, most TCR beta V segments showed up in productive rearrangements about 90% or about 30% of the time in an earlier analysis of around 550 of the donors. In the study, around 150 TCR beta chains were listed as associated with cytomegalovirus. Linkage disequilibrium might explain the correlated functional status among segregating V segments, but an unknown experimental factor could not be ruled out. A further reported finding was that TCR beta sequences accurately predicted the HLA-A and HLA-B alleles for most subjects in the first cohort. A few of the identified cytomegalovirus-associated TCR beta chains were confirmed in vitro to be specific for cytomegalovirus antigens. An association between a missense DCLRE1C variant and V-gene and J-gene trimming of TCR beta chains was found in a later genetic analysis and replicated in an independent cohort. Roughly uniform sequencing depth across donors was assumed in presence/absence analyses, although this assumption may not hold. At a false discovery rate of 0.05, a later analysis linked fewer than 20,000 TCR beta sequences to specific HLA alleles. In both the original and validation cohorts, the classifier was reported to diagnose cytomegalovirus status with high specificity and sensitivity. A later analysis found that most CMV-associated TCR beta chains appeared HLA-restricted, with HLA associations seemingly driven largely by CMV exposure. Compared with equally common non-associated chains, HLA-associated TCR beta chains in a later analysis were more clonally expanded and had lower generation probabilities. A cluster of highly shared sequence variants was judged likely to be a technical artifact of the sequencing pipeline. Across donors, most TCR sequences were observed very rarely, whereas some public TCRs were present in many individuals. According to a later analysis, TCR association rates differed among HLA loci, with DRB1 alleles showing the most associated TCRs and HLA-C alleles showing the fewest. The only immune exposure information available for the cohort was CMV serostatus. The earlier analysis of 587 of the donors excluded roughly 16 rarely observed V segments, including chromosome 9 orphons, because counts were too low. Because HLA typing was missing for some donors at each locus, association tests included only the typed subset.

Of note for this clone: Its specific antigen is unknown. No base quality values were provided; no much bigger clone lies one nucleotide off.

The CDR3 has 13 amino acids, counting the end cysteine and phenylalanine. Here the CDR3 DNA is all that survives: 39 bases in frame from base 1. The germline V gene yields SQVTM for CDR1 and ANQGSEA for CDR2. In total, roughly 670 healthy bone marrow donors made up the cohort. All cohort members were sampled while nominally healthy, although unrecorded immune exposures were likely present. The donor tested CMV seronegative and was one of the 352 seronegative cohort members. A peripheral blood sample was collected from each donor, and TCR beta sequencing was performed on peripheral blood mononuclear cells. Genomic DNA was extracted from the blood cell samples with the Qiagen DNeasy Blood Extraction Kit. Library method: the immunoSEQ multiplex PCR assay. The multiplex PCR relied on a mix of 60 forward primers for TCR Vbeta segments and 13 reverse primers for TCR Jbeta segments. Amplification of the CDR3 region of rearranged TCR beta genes was performed with a multiplex PCR assay on genomic DNA. On the Illumina HiSeq System, the amplified TCR beta libraries were sequenced as 87-base-pair reads. On the authors' methods: A later analysis counted some 74 million unique TCR beta chains across the 666 repertoires, and around 9.9 million of these chains were shared by at least two donors. A nearest-neighbor algorithm error-corrected the raw reads and collapsed the reads into unique sequences, merging closely related sequences to remove PCR and sequencing errors. CDR3 sequences were aligned to IMGT reference sequences to assign V, D and J gene segments. For a sequence to be retained, a match of at least six nucleotides was required to both a V gene segment and a J gene segment. Rearrangements were classified as productive when the CDR3 lacked stop codons and remained in frame with V and J, and all other rearrangements were classified as non-productive. CDR3 was defined by IMGT convention, running from the second conserved V-encoded cysteine to the conserved J-encoded phenylalanine. Sequences without an unambiguous match to a single V gene segment were excluded from the earlier analysis of a few hundred of the donors. In an earlier analysis of about 590 of the donors, a V segment was called functional when productive rearrangements were above 56.7%, and segregating when the standard deviation between donors exceeded 5%. A statistical classification framework was developed to diagnose cytomegalovirus status using the catalog of TCR beta chain sequences. V and J gene assignment, in a later analysis, came from comparing TCR nucleotide sequences with IMGT/GENE-DB human TR gene sequences. The TCRdist pipeline was used in a later analysis to assign CDR3 sequences and most-parsimonious VDJ recombination scenarios. In a later analysis, each TCR beta chain was defined by its CDR3 amino acid sequence together with its V-gene family, and reads lacking a unique V-gene family were excluded. In a later analysis, 450 to 600 highly shared, low-generation-probability nucleotide sequences were removed to address suspected cross-contamination and a sequencing artifact. In a later analysis, a clonal expansion index was calculated for each public chain from normalized within-repertoire ranks of inferred template counts. In a later analysis, generation probabilities were computed with a VDJ recombination model fitted to out-of-frame rearrangements, and the resulting probabilities were checked against IGoR. In a later analysis, hypergeometric tests were used to score TCR-TCR, TCR-HLA and TCR-CMV co-occurrence, with a repertoire-size bias correction applied to TCR pairs. In a later analysis, false discovery rates were estimated by permuting HLA or CMV assignments 20 times. In a later analysis, co-occurring TCRs were grouped using DBSCAN, and TCRdist sequence similarity was added for clustering within HLA-allele-positive subsets. For co-occurrence clustering, repertoires with fewer than 30,000 or more than 120,000 public chains were excluded, along with five repertoires with anomalous nucleotide sharing. TCRdb re-hosts the immuneACCESS table, in-frame sequences only. Its copies lack some clones; in the studies checked, an unresolved V gene accounts for under half of them, and the cause for the rest is not known. Clonal size and the V and J genes are those of that table, whereas D and trimming came from the DNA. In all, the sample holds about 150,000 clones, and roughly 9.8% of those were seen once. The ten largest clones capture under 2% of the sample.

The chain uses TRBV29-1 and TRBJ2-5, and TRBD1 matches 8 of the central bases. The J call may be faulty, since TRBJ2-7 better matches the DNA end. The sequence was collected from a man aged 45-60 years in good health and CMV-seronegative. The sample taken for sequencing was PBMCs. The bases read TGCAGCGTTGAAACAGGGGGCTCCTACGAGCAGTACTTC. Its protein is CSVETGGSYEQYF.